This T cell receptor beta chain was recorded in a study of T-cell memory formation after mild COVID-19. Study in general: TCR clusters were mostly confined to one donor each.

Via MiXCR, TCRdb re-called the 5' RACE reads, giving one row per CDR3 protein. The table lists under 150,000 distinct CDR3 sequences, around a fifth of them singletons, with approximately 41% in the top ten. Germline lookup yields CDR1 SGDLS and CDR2 YYNGEE. The CDR3 totals 15 residues. J lost 1 base, V lost 2 bases, and 4 bases had no gene match. The TCR sequence derives from a man between 18 and 29 years old who had mild COVID-19 (a few samples of this study predate the infection). Cell type and time point are not known. This chain connects TRBV9 to TRBJ2-3; TRBD1 matches 7 bases. What was sequenced was PBMCs or a T cell subset sorted from them (not recorded which). CDR3 sequence: CASSVLDRGTDTQYF. The DNA for the CDR3 is TGTGCCAGCAGCGTCCTAGACAGGGGCACAGATACGCAGTATTTT.